These 13 T cell receptor beta chains were sequenced from one sample in a study of T-cell reconstitution after alpha-beta-depleted transplantation in children. Preparation of the TCRbeta library involved a method that used unique molecular identifiers. In TCRdb, the PCR reads were re-called with MiXCR into one record per CDR3 protein. The sample carries about 78,000 distinct CDR3 sequences, 12% to 15% recorded once. The starting material was PBMCs, mostly from graft donor cells, obtained 180 days after TCRalphabeta/CD19-depleted stem cell transplant. All receptors come from a male patient aged 2-9 years who had a stem cell transplant for acute lymphoblastic leukemia, so the T cells may come from the graft donor.

There are a few counts of this clonotype. This rearrangement joins TRBV11-2 to TRBJ2-1; 13 bases are a match to TRBD2. CDR1 and CDR2 from the germline V gene are SGHAT and FQNNGV. There are 15 residues in the CDR3. V lost 1 base to trimming and J lost 8 bases; unmatched junction nucleotides: 2. The CDR3 bases are TGTGCCAGCAGCTTAGGGACTAGCGGGGGCCATGAGCAGTTCTTC. It is translated as CASSLGTSGGHEQFF.

This chain links TRBV29-1 with TRBJ2-3; no definite D call. Trimming removed 7 bases from V and 3 bases from J, with 8 bases in between. CDR3 length: 11 residues. Germline V gene lookup returns CDR1 SQVTM and CDR2 ANQGSEA. The CDR3 loop is CSAGPTDTQYF. CDR3 nucleotide sequence: TGCAGCGCAGGACCGACAGATACGCAGTATTTT.

V gene TRBV11-2 combines with J gene TRBJ2-5; tentatively, D is TRBD1 (6 bases). Trimming stripped 4 bases from V and 7 bases from J, with 16 bases between. Germline assignment: CDR1 SGHAT and CDR2 FQNNGV. The CDR3 is 14 amino acids. The CDR3, as DNA: TGTGCCAGCAGCTCACACAACAGGGTGGGGACCCAGTACTTC. It translates to CASSSHNRVGTQYF.

This clonotype was recorded many times. The CDR3 here is CASSLEGGKQETQYF. The CDR3 DNA follows: TGTGCCAGCAGCTTGGAGGGTGGGAAACAAGAGACCCAGTACTTC. The rearrangement uses TRBV5-6 and TRBJ2-5; no reliable D call. Germline CDR1 and CDR2: SGHDT and YYEEEE. This CDR3 has 15 amino acids. V shed 0 bases and J shed 2 bases, with 11 bases lying between them.

This clonotype has a handful of counts. The V and J genes are TRBV4-3 and TRBJ2-1, with TRBD2 matching 13 bases. Trimming at V came to 0 bases and at J to 9 bases, leaving 14 bases not matched to a gene. CDR3 length equals 19 residues. CDR1 is LGHNA, CDR2 YSLEER, per germline. The CDR3 DNA is TGCGCCAGCAGCCAAGATTGGGGCGGACTAGCGGGAGAGAGGACTGAGCAGTTCTTC. As protein: CASSQDWGGLAGERTEQFF.

The CDR3 region is CASSPPLPGISYNEQFF. In nucleotides, the CDR3 is TGCGCCAGCAGCCCCCCCCTGCCGGGTATTTCCTACAATGAGCAGTTCTTC. The V call is TRBV5-1, the J call TRBJ2-1; no clear D. Germline V gene lookup returns CDR1 SGHRS and CDR2 YFSETQ. This CDR3 region has 17 residues. V lost 4 bases to trimming and J lost 1 base, with 18 bases between them.

This clonotype has only a few counts. The chain recombines TRBV5-6 with TRBJ1-6, with a weak D call TRBD1 (6 bases). Germline CDR1 SGHDT, CDR2 YYEEEE. This CDR3 contains 15 residues. V lost 7 bases to trimming and J lost 6 bases, with 17 bases between them. The CDR3 loop is CASAQAGAVNSPLHF. The CDR3 nucleotides read TGTGCCAGCGCTCAGGCAGGGGCGGTTAATTCACCCCTCCACTTT. The whole variable domain, filled in from reference TRBV5-6 and TRBJ1-6, reads DAGVTQSPTHLIKTRGQQVTLRCSPKSGHDTVSWYQQALGQGPQFIFQYYEEEERQRGNFPDRFSGHQFPNYSSELNVNALLLGDSALYLCASAQAGAVNSPLHFGNGTRLTVT.

This clonotype was seen only a few times. The rearrangement links TRBV12-1 to TRBJ2-5. TRBV12-1 is assigned pseudogene status. The CDR3 sequence is 14 residues long. The CDR3 nucleotides are TGTGCCAGCAGCTTTAGGCCGCCACAAGAGACCCAGTACTTC. Its protein product is CASSFRPPQETQYF.

This clonotype has a handful of counts. The J gene is TRBJ1-4, the V gene TRBV5-1; D gene ambiguous. V was trimmed by 0 bases and J by 6 bases, leaving 15 bases between them. Germline CDR1 SGHRS, CDR2 YFSETQ. This CDR3 comprises 16 residues. CDR3 nucleotide sequence: TGCGCCAGCAGCTTGGTCAGTCCCGGGAGTGATGAAAAACTGTTTTTT. It codes for CASSLVSPGSDEKLFF.

This clonotype was detected ten times or more. The V call is TRBV10-3, the J call TRBJ1-5; unclear D gene. The CDR3 totals 12 residues. Germline-derived CDR1 and CDR2 are ENHRY and SYGVKD. V was clipped by 4 bases and J by 5 bases, with 6 bases between them. CDR3 DNA: TGTGCCATCAGTGCGGGATATCAGCCCCAGCATTTT. It yields the protein CAISAGYQPQHF.

This rearrangement joins TRBV28 to TRBJ2-7; D is possibly TRBD2 (5 bases). V lost 11 bases, J lost 0 bases, and 14 bases lay in between. Germline V gene data show CDR1 as MDHEN and CDR2 as SYDVKM. The CDR3 runs 13 residues. The DNA for the CDR3 is TGTGCCTCTGTGGAAGGGAGCTCCTACGAGCAGTACTTC. Its protein is CASVEGSSYEQYF. The complete variable domain, with remaining parts taken from reference TRBV28 and TRBJ2-7, reads DVKVTQSSRYLVKRTGEKVFLECVQDMDHENMFWYRQDPGLGLRLIYFSYDVKMKEKGDIPEGYSVSREKKERFSLILESASTNQTSMYLCASVEGSSYEQYFGPGTRLTVT.

The rearrangement joins TRBV20-1 to TRBJ1-5; D remains unclear. Trimming took off 1 base at V and 3 bases at J, with 10 bases between the two ends. The CDR3 totals 14 residues. The germline CDR1 and CDR2 sequences are DFQATT and SNEGSKA (reference sequence). The CDR3 nucleotides are TGCAGTGCTAGAGGGGCTACTAACAATCAGCCCCAGCATTTT. Translating it yields CSARGATNNQPQHF.

The chain combines TRBV18 with TRBJ1-3, with D uncertain. The germline V gene has CDR1 KGHSH and CDR2 LQKENI. The CDR3 loop spans 12 amino acids. The V gene lost 8 bases and the J gene lost 2 bases, with 7 bases spanning the gap. CDR3 coding DNA: TGTGCCAGCGCCCGAACTGGAAACACCATATATTTT. Translation: CASARTGNTIYF.